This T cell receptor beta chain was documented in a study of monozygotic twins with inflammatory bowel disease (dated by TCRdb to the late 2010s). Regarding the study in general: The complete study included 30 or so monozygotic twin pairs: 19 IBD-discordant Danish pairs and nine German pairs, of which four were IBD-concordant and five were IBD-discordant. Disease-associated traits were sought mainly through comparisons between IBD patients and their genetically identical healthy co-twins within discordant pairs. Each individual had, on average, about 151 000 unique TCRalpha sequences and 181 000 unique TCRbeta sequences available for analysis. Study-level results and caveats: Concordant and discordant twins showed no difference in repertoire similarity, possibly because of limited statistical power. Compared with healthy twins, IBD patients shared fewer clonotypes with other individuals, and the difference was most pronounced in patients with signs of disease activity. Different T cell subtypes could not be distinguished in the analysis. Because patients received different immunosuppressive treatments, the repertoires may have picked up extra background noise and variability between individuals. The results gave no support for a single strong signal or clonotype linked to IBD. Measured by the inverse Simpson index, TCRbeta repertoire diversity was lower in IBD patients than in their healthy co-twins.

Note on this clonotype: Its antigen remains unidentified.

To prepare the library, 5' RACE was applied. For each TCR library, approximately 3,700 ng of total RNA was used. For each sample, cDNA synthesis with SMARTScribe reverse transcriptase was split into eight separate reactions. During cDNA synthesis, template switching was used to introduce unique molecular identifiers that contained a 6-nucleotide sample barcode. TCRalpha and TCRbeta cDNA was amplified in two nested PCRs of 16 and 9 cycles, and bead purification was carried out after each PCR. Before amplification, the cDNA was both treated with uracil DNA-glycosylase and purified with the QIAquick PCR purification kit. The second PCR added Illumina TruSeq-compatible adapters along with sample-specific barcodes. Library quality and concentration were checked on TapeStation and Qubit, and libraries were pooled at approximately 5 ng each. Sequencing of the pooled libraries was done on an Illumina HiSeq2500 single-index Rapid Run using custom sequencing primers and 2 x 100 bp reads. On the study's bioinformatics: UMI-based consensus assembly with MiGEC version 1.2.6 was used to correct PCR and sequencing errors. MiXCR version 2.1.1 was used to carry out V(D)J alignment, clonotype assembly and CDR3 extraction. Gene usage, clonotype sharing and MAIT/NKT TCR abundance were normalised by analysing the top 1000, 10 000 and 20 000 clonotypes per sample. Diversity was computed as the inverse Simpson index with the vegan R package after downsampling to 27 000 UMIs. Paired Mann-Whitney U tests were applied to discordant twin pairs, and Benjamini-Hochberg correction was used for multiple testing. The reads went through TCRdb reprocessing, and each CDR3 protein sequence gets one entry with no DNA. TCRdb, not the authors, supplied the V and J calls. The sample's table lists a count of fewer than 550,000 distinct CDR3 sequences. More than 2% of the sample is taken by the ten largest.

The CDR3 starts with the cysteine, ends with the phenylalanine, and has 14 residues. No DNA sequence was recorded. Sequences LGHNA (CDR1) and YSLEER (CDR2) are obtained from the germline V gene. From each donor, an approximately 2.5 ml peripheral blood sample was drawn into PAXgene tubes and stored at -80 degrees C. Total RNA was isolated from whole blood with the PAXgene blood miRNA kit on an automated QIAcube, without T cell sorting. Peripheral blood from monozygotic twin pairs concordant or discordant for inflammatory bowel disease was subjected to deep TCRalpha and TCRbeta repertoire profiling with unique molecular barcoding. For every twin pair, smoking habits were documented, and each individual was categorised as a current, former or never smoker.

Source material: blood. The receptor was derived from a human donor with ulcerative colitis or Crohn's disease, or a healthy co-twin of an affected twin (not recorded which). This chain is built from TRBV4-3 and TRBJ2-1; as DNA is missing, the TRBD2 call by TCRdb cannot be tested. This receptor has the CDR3 CASSQGGGSGEQFF.